A selection of T cell receptor beta chains follows, all from one sample in a study of control samples from healthy donors and cancer patients. Sequencing used immunoSEQ multiplex PCR; TCRdb keeps in-frame clones, though not all of them. In the table there are roughly 120,000 clones, around 89% of which are singletons. The sample taken for sequencing was PBMCs. The origin of the receptors is a woman aged 45-65 years with colorectal cancer. Both conserved end residues are part of each CDR3. A D gene is named only where the DNA matches it firmly. Clone size, where shown, is once, few, many, or a class for clones that have expanded.

.,.,TRBJ2-4,TRBV4-1,TGCGCCAGCAGCCATGGCTCCAGGGGCGGAGTAGCCAAAAACATTCAGTACTTC,CASSHGSRGGVAKNIQYF
.,TRBD1,TRBJ2-1,TRBV6-6,TGTGCCAGCAGTTACTCCGGGACAGGGGGCAATGAGCAGTTCTTC,CASSYSGTGGNEQFF
.,.,TRBJ2-1,TRBV6-1,TGTGCCAGCAGTGAGAACCCCGGCTCCTACAATGAGCAGTTCTTC,CASSENPGSYNEQFF
.,TRBD2,TRBJ2-5,TRBV29-1,TGCAGCGTTGACCGGACTAGTTTCCAAGAGACCCAGTACTTC,CSVDRTSFQETQYF
.,.,TRBJ2-5,TRBV24-1,TGTGCCACCAGTGATACGAAAGAGACCCAGTACTTC,CATSDTKETQYF
.,.,TRBJ1-2,TRBV23-1,TGCGCCAGCAGTCAATCCGCCGGCTACACCTTC,CASSQSAGYTF
.,TRBD2,TRBJ2-3,TRBV7-2,TGTGCCAGCAGCTTATACAGCGGGGGCACAGATACGCAGTATTTT,CASSLYSGGTDTQYF
many,.,TRBJ1-5,TRBV15,TGTGCCACCGGCCGGGGGTTTAGCAATCAGCCCCAGCATTTT,CATGRGFSNQPQHF
.,.,TRBJ1-1,TRBV18,TGTGCCAGCTCACCATACCGGGGATTGACTGAAGCTTTCTTT,CASSPYRGLTEAFF
.,.,TRBJ2-5,TRBV5-4,TGTGCCAGCAGCCCCGGGGACGCTGAGACCCAGTACTTC,CASSPGDAETQYF
.,.,TRBJ2-5,TRBV28,TGTGCCAGCAGCCCGAGAGCGGGAGAGACCCAGTACTTC,CASSPRAGETQYF
.,.,TRBJ1-1,TRBV19,TGTGCCAGTAGTATTATGAGCGGGAACACTGAAGCTTTCTTT,CASSIMSGNTEAFF
once,TRBD1,TRBJ2-7,TRBV10-2,TGCGCCAGCAGACCCGGGACAGGGGGCAACGAGCAGTACTTC,CASRPGTGGNEQYF
.,.,TRBJ1-2,TRBV7-9,TGTGCCAGCAGCTCCGGGGCCTCTAGGAATTTGGGGCATGGCTACACCTTC,CASSSGASRNLGHGYTF
once,.,TRBJ2-5,TRBV7-3,TGTGCCAGCAGCTCGACTAGTCTCGAAGAGACCCAGTACTTC,CASSSTSLEETQYF
.,.,TRBJ2-3,TRBV27,TGTGCCAGCAGCGAGAGAGGGTCAGATACGCAGTATTTT,CASSERGSDTQYF
.,.,TRBJ2-5,TRBV12-5,TGTGCTAGTGGTTTGGGCGCGGCGGTAGAGACCCAGTACTTC,CASGLGAAVETQYF
.,TRBD1,TRBJ2-5,TRBV2,TGTGCCAGCTCGTGGGGCAGGGGGCGCGAAGAGACCCAGTACTTC,CASSWGRGREETQYF
.,TRBD2,TRBJ2-3,TRBV10-3,TGTGCCATCAGTGTGGGACTATACACAGATACGCAGTATTTT,CAISVGLYTDTQYF
.,.,TRBJ1-2,TRBV19,TGTGCCAGTAGTATAGATCCGAGGGGCCAGGGTAACTATGGCTACACCTTC,CASSIDPRGQGNYGYTF
.,.,TRBJ1-4,TRBV21-1,TGTGCCAGCAACGGGACAGTGACTAATGAAAAACTGTTTTTT,CASNGTVTNEKLFF
.,.,TRBJ1-4,TRBV5-5,TGTGCCAGCAACCTAGGAGGGGCCGGTGAAAAACTGTTTTTT,CASNLGGAGEKLFF
.,.,TRBJ1-5,TRBV10-3,TGTGCCATCAGTGACAGGGTGAAACAGCCCCAGCATTTT,CAISDRVKQPQHF
.,.,TRBJ2-1,TRBV10-1,TGCGCCAGCAGTGAGTCGGTACTCGGGTCCTACAATGAGCAGTTCTTC,CASSESVLGSYNEQFF
.,.,TRBJ2-1,TRBV9,TGTGCCAGCAGCGTAGGGGGAGACAGCCTAAACAATGAGCAGTTCTTC,CASSVGGDSLNNEQFF
.,.,TRBJ1-1,TRBV12-3/TRBV12-4,TGTGCCAGCAGGGACCTTTCCACTGAAGCTTTCTTT,CASRDLSTEAFF
.,.,TRBJ2-1,TRBV7-7,TGTGCTAGCAGCTTAGGGTCCAGCCCCTACAATGAGCAGTTCTTC,CASSLGSSPYNEQFF
.,TRBD1,TRBJ2-7,TRBV5-1,TGCGCCAGCAGCTGGGTGACAGGGGCTGAGTACGAGCAGTACTTC,CASSWVTGAEYEQYF
.,.,TRBJ2-2,TRBV11-3,TGTGCCAGCAGCTTTCCGTGGGTTAAGTCGTCCGGGGAGCTGTTTTTT,CASSFPWVKSSGELFF
few,TRBD1,TRBJ2-7,TRBV29-1,TGCAGCGGCGCCGAGACAGGGGTTGAGCAGTACTTC,CSGAETGVEQYF
.,.,TRBJ1-2,TRBV9,TGTGCCAGCAGCGGGGCGGATGGCTACACCTTC,CASSGADGYTF
.,.,TRBJ2-5,TRBV5-4,TGTGCCAGCAGCTTGTGGTCATCCGAGACCCAGTACTTC,CASSLWSSETQYF
.,.,TRBJ1-3,TRBV19,TGTGCCAGTAGACTAACAGGACTATTTGGAAACACCATATATTTT,CASRLTGLFGNTIYF
.,.,TRBJ2-3,TRBV12-5,TGTGCTAGTGGTTTGGGAGGGGGGCCAGATACGCAGTATTTT,CASGLGGGPDTQYF
.,TRBD1,TRBJ2-1,TRBV2,TGTGCCAGCAGTGAGTTTCGCGGGACAGGGGGTAATGAGCAGTTCTTC,CASSEFRGTGGNEQFF
.,TRBD1,TRBJ1-5,TRBV6-5,TGTGCCAGCGGACAGGGAAGTAGCAATCAGCCCCAGCATTTT,CASGQGSSNQPQHF
.,TRBD2,TRBJ2-2,TRBV18,TGTGCCAGCTCGAGGACTAGCGGAAACACCGGGGAGCTGTTTTTT,CASSRTSGNTGELFF
.,TRBD1,TRBJ2-2,TRBV2,TGTGCCAGCAAACAGGGGCGTCCCGGGGAGCTGTTTTTT,CASKQGRPGELFF
.,.,TRBJ2-2,TRBV5-6,TGTGCCAGCAGCCTTGATGGACGGACGAACACCGGGGAGCTGTTTTTT,CASSLDGRTNTGELFF
.,.,TRBJ1-5,TRBV7-8,TGTGCCAGCAGCTTAGAGCTCCATCAGCCCCAGCATTTT,CASSLELHQPQHF
.,TRBD2,TRBJ2-3,TRBV19,TGTGCCAGTAGTATAGGTCTAGCGGGCACTCCCCTGGGAGATACGCAGTATTTT,CASSIGLAGTPLGDTQYF
once,.,TRBJ1-5,TRBV6-5,TGTGCCAGCAGTAAGAGCAATCAGCCCCAGCATTTT,CASSKSNQPQHF
.,.,TRBJ2-1,TRBV6-1,TGTGCCAGCAGTGAAGCGCGCGCAGCGAGGATCGATGAGCAGTTCTTC,CASSEARAARIDEQFF
.,.,TRBJ1-5,TRBV2,TGTGCCAGCACCCAGAATAGCAATCAGCCCCAGCATTTT,CASTQNSNQPQHF
.,.,TRBJ1-1,TRBV12-3/TRBV12-4,TGTGCCAGCAGTTTTGACATCGCCACTGAAGCTTTCTTT,CASSFDIATEAFF
.,.,TRBJ2-3,TRBV6-5,TGTGCCAGCAGGTTAGGTGGGGGTGATACGCAGTATTTT,CASRLGGGDTQYF
.,TRBD1,TRBJ1-4,TRBV19,TGTGCCAGTAGTAAAGAGGACAGGGATGAAAAACTGTTTTTT,CASSKEDRDEKLFF
.,.,TRBJ2-1,TRBV6-1,TGTGCCAGCAGTGACCCACGGAGGGGGACTACCTTAAGCTCCTACAATGAGCAGTTCTTC,CASSDPRRGTTLSSYNEQFF
.,TRBD2,TRBJ2-7,TRBV18,TGTGCCAGCTCATCCGCTAGCGGGAGAGTCTACGAGCAGTACTTC,CASSSASGRVYEQYF
.,TRBD1,TRBJ1-1,TRBV6-1,TGTGCCAGCAGTGACAGGACAGGGGGACGCGCTTTCTTT,CASSDRTGGRAFF
.,TRBD1,TRBJ1-4,TRBV9,TGTGCCAGCGGGGGACAGGGGGTGGAAAAACTGTTTTTT,CASGGQGVEKLFF
few,.,TRBJ2-5,TRBV5-8,TGTGCCAGCAGCACACCCGTCGCGAGGGAGACCCAGTACTTC,CASSTPVARETQYF